This TCR beta chain was recovered during a study of blood T cell repertoires in COVID-19. Across the whole study: Spain, Italy and the United States supplied samples that represented acute and convalescent COVID-19. From T cells, B-cell-depleted T cells, or PBMCs came the material, which was cDNA or gDNA.

Original methodology: From reference gene primer amplification, estimates of nucleated cell counts were derived. Here immunoSEQ multiplex PCR was the method, and the copy in TCRdb shows in-frame clones only, minus some. The V and J calls and clone size come from that table; D and trimming were worked out from the DNA. Counted here are about 10,000 clones, approximately 78% occurring once; the ten biggest clones make up 24%. This clone was seen more than once but under ten times. The germline gives CDR1 SGHRS, CDR2 YFSETQ. The CDR3 is 17 residues long. V was trimmed by 3 bases and J by 0 bases, leaving 17 bases between them.

The V call is TRBV5-1, the J call TRBJ2-3; unclear D gene. This clonotype originated in a man in his 60s with active COVID-19. Material: peripheral blood. In DNA, the CDR3 is TGCGCCAGCAGCTCTGGCGGATCCGGGTACAGCACAGATACGCAGTATTTT. Protein product: CASSSGGSGYSTDTQYF. Looking up the rest from reference TRBV5-1 and TRBJ2-3 gives the full variable domain: KAGVTQTPRYLIKTRGQQVTLSCSPISGHRSVSWYQQTPGQGLQFLFEYFSETQRNKGNFPGRFSGRQFSNSRSEMNVSTLELGDSALYLCASSSGGSGYSTDTQYFGPGTRLTVL.